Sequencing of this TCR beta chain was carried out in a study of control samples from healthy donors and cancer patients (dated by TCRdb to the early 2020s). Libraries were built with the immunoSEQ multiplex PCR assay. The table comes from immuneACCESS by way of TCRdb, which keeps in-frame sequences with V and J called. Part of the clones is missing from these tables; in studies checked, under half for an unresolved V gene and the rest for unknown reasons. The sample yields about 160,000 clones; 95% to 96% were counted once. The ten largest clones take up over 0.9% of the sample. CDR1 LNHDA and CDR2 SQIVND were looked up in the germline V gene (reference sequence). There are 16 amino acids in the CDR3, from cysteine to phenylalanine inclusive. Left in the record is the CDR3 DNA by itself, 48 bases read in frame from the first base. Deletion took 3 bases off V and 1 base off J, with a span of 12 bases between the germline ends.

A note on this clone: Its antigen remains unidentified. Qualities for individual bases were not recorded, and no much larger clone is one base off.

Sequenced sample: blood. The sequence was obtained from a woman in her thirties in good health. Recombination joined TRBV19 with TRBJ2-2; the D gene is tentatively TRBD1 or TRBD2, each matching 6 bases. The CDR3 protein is CASSIQGRMNTGELFF. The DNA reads TGTGCCAGTAGTATTCAGGGGAGGATGAACACCGGGGAGCTGTTTTTT.